This T cell receptor (beta chain) was found in a study of T cell repertoires in cytomegalovirus infection. Overall study context: CMV infection together with matching HLA type was indicated by public TCR beta signatures. Whole-study results and caveats: Dominating the ex vivo response were HLA-C-restricted CMV-specific TCR beta clonotypes.

Ten or more counts support this clonotype. The antigen is undetermined. The CDR3 loop spans 15 amino acids. The germline gives CDR1 SGHTA, CDR2 FQGTGA. Between the trimmed V and J ends, which lost 5 bases and 2 bases, there was a span of 12 bases. TCRdb ran MiXCR on the reads and lists one entry per CDR3 protein. The data contain around 280,000 distinct CDR3 sequences, roughly an eighth of them seen just once; the ten biggest clones take up roughly 9.7%. The J gene is TRBJ1-4, the V gene TRBV7-3; maybe TRBD1 (6 bases). Sample: PBMCs. The clonotype was recovered from a human donor in good health (CMV status not recorded). Some clones in this sample may be carry-over from other donors' samples. For the CDR3, the DNA is TGTGCCAGCAGCCCCGGGGGGGCCACTAATGAAAAACTGTTTTTT. Translated, it gives CASSPGGATNEKLFF.